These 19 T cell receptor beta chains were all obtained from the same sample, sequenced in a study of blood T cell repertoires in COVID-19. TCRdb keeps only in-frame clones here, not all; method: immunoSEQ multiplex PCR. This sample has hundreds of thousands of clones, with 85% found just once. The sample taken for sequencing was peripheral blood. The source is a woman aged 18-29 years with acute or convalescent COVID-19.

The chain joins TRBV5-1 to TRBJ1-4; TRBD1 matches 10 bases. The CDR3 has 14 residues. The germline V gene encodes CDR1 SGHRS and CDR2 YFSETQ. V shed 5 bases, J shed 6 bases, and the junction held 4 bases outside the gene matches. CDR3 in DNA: TGCGCCAGCAGTCATGGGACAGGGGATGAAAAACTGTTTTTT. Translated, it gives CASSHGTGDEKLFF. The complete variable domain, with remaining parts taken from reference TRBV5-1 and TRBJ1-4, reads KAGVTQTPRYLIKTRGQQVTLSCSPISGHRSVSWYQQTPGQGLQFLFEYFSETQRNKGNFPGRFSGRQFSNSRSEMNVSTLELGDSALYLCASSHGTGDEKLFFGSGTQLSVL.

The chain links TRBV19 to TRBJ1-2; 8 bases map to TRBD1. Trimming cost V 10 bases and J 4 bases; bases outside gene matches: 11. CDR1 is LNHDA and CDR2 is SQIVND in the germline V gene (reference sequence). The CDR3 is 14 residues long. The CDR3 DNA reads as TGTGCCACCAAGGGACAGGCCAACCTCTATGGCTACACCTTC. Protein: CATKGQANLYGYTF.

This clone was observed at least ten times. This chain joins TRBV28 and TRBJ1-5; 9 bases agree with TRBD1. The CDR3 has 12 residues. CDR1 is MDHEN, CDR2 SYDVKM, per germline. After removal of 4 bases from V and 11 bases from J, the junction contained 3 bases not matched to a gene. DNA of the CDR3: TGTGCCAGCAGTTACAGGGACAGGGCCCAGCATTTT. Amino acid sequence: CASSYRDRAQHF.

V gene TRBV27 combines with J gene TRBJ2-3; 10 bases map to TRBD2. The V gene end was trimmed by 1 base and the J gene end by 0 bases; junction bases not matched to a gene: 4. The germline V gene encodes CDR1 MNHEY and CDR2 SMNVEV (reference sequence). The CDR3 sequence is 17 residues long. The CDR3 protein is CASSLYLAGVSTDTQYF. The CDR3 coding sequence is TGTGCCAGCAGTTTATATCTAGCGGGAGTGAGCACAGATACGCAGTATTTT.

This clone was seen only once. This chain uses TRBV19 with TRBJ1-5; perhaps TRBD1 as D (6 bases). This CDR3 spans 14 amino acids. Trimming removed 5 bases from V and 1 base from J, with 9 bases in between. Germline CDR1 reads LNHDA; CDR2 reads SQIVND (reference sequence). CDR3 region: CASSATGSNQPQHF. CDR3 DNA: TGTGCCAGTAGTGCTACAGGGAGCAATCAGCCCCAGCATTTT.

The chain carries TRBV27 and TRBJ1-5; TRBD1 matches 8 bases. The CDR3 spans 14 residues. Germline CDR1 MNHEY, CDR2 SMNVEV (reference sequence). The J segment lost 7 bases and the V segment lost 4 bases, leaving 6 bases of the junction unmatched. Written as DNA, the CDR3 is TGTGCCAGCAGTTCAAGGACAGGGAGCCAGCCCCAGCATTTT. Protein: CASSSRTGSQPQHF.

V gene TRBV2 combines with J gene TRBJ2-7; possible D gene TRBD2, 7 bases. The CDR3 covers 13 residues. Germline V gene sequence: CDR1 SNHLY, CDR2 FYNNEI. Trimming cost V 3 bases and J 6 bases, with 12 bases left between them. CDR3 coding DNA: TGTGCCAGCAGTGAGATACGGGGGGCCGAGCAGTACTTC. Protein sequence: CASSEIRGAEQYF.

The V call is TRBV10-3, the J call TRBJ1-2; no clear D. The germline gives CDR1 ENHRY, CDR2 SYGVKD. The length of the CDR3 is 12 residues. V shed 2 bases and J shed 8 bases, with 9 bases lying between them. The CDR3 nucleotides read TGTGCCATCAGTGAGAGAAGGGAGGGCTACACCTTC. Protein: CAISERREGYTF.

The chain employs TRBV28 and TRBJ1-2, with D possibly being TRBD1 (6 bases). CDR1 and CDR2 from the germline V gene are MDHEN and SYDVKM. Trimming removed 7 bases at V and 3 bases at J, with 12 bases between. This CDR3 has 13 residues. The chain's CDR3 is CASNRDTDYGYTF. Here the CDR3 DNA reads TGTGCCAGCAACCGGGACACCGACTATGGCTACACCTTC.

The CDR3 nucleotides are TGTGCCAGCAGCCCTAGTGGGGAGATTTATGGCTACACCTTC. It translates to CASSPSGEIYGYTF. J is TRBJ1-2 and V is TRBV7-9; D ambiguous. The V gene's germline CDR1 is SEHNR and CDR2 FQNEAQ (reference sequence). There are 14 residues in the CDR3. With 5 bases removed from V and 5 bases from J, the gap between germline ends came to 15 bases. Variable domain in full (rest from reference TRBV7-9 and TRBJ1-2): DTGVSQNPRHKITKRGQNVTFRCDPISEHNRLYWYRQTLGQGPEFLTYFQNEAQLEKSRLLSDRFSAERPKGSFSTLEIQRTEQGDSAMYLCASSPSGEIYGYTFGSGTRLTVV.

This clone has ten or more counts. The CDR3 DNA follows: TGTGCCAGCAGTCCGCGGAGGGGGCGGGGAACAGATACGCAGTATTTT. This translates into CASSPRRGRGTDTQYF. The V call is TRBV28, the J call TRBJ2-3, with D perhaps TRBD1 (7 bases). The CDR3 extends over 16 amino acids. The V end lost 5 bases, the J end lost 3 bases, and 18 bases lay between the germline ends. Germline-derived CDR1 and CDR2 are MDHEN and SYDVKM. Using reference TRBV28 and TRBJ2-3 for the parts outside the CDR3, the full variable domain is DVKVTQSSRYLVKRTGEKVFLECVQDMDHENMFWYRQDPGLGLRLIYFSYDVKMKEKGDIPEGYSVSREKKERFSLILESASTNQTSMYLCASSPRRGRGTDTQYFGPGTRLTVL.

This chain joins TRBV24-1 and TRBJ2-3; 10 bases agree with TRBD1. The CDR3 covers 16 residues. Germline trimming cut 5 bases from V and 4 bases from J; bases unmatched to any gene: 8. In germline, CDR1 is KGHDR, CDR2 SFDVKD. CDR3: CATSGIGQGDPDTQYF. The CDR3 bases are TGTGCCACCAGTGGAATAGGACAGGGGGATCCAGATACGCAGTATTTT.

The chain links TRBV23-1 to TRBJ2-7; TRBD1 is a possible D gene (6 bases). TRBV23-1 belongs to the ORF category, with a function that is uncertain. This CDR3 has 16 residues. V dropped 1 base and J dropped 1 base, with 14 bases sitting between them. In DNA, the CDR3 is TGCGCCAGCAGTCAATTGGGCAGGGGATTTTCCTACGAGCAGTACTTC. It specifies CASSQLGRGFSYEQYF.

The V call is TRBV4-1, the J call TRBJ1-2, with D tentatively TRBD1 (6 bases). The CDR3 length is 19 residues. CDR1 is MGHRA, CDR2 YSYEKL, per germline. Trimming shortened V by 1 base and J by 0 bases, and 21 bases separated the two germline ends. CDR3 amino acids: CASSQVGRQATFTNYGYTF. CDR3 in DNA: TGCGCCAGCAGCCAAGTAGGGCGACAGGCGACTTTCACTAACTATGGCTACACCTTC.

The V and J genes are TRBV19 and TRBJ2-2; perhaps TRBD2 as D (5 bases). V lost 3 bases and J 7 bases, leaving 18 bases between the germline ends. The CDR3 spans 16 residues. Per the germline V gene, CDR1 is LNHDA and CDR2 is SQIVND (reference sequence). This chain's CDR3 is CASSIGKTAKSGELFF. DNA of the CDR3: TGTGCCAGTAGTATCGGGAAGACGGCGAAGAGCGGGGAGCTGTTTTTT.

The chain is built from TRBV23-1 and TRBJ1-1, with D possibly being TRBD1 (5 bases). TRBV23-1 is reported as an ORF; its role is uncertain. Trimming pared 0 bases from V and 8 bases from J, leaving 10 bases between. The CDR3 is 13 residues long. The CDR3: CASSQSPRVEAFF. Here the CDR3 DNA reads TGCGCCAGCAGTCAATCACCCAGGGTAGAAGCTTTCTTT.

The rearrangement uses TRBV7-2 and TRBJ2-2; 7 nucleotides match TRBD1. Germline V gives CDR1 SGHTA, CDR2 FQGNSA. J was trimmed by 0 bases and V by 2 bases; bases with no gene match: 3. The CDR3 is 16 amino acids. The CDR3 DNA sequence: TGTGCCAGCAGCTTATTGGGGACAGCGAACACCGGGGAGCTGTTTTTT. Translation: CASSLLGTANTGELFF.

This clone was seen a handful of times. The CDR3 DNA reads TGTGCCAGCAGCCTTATATCAGCGGGAGGGACGGAGCAGTACTTC. It translates to CASSLISAGGTEQYF. This chain joins TRBV7-9 and TRBJ2-7; 10 nucleotides line up with TRBD2. The CDR3 totals 15 residues. The V gene end was trimmed by 5 bases and the J gene end by 7 bases; junction bases not matched to a gene: 11. Germline CDR1 SEHNR, CDR2 FQNEAQ (reference sequence).

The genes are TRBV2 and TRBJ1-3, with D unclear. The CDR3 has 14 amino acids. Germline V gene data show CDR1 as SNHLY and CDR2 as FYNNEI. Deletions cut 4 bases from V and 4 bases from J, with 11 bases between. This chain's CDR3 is CASSGGGYGNTIYF. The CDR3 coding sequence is TGTGCCAGCAGTGGGGGAGGGTACGGAAACACCATATATTTT.